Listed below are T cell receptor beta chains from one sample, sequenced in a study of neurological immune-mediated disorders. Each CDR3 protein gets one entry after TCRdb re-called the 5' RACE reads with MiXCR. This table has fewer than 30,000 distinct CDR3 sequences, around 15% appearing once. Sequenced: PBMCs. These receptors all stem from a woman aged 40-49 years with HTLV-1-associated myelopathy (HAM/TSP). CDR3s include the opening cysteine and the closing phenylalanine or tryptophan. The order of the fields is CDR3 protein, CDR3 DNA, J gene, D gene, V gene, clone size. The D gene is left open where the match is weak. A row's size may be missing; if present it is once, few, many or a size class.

CDR3aa: CASSKLLAGGLDTQYF
CDR3nt: TGCGCCAGCAGCAAACTACTAGCGGGGGGGCTAGATACGCAGTATTTT
j_gene: TRBJ2-3
d_gene: TRBD2
v_gene: TRBV4-1
abundance: many

CDR3aa: CASSFTSEETQYF
CDR3nt: TGTGCCAGCAGCTTCACTAGCGAGGAGACCCAGTACTTC
j_gene: TRBJ2-5
d_gene: TRBD2
v_gene: TRBV7-9
abundance: many

CDR3aa: CSVVQGPVNTEAFF
CDR3nt: TGCAGCGTTGTTCAGGGCCCTGTGAACACTGAAGCTTTCTTT
j_gene: TRBJ1-1
d_gene: NA
v_gene: TRBV29-1
abundance: many

CDR3aa: CASSLDRGGTGELFF
CDR3nt: TGTGCCAGCAGTTTGGACAGGGGGGGCACCGGGGAGCTGTTTTTT
j_gene: TRBJ2-2
d_gene: TRBD1
v_gene: TRBV27
abundance: NA

CDR3aa: CSAPNLRNEQFF
CDR3nt: TGCAGTGCTCCCAATTTAAGGAATGAGCAGTTCTTC
j_gene: TRBJ2-1
d_gene: NA
v_gene: TRBV20-1
abundance: many

CDR3aa: CASSPTGGEGQPQHF
CDR3nt: TGTGCCAGCAGCCCAACAGGGGGCGAGGGTCAGCCCCAGCATTTT
j_gene: TRBJ1-5
d_gene: TRBD1
v_gene: TRBV7-9
abundance: many

CDR3aa: CASSFVTGVNTEAFF
CDR3nt: TGCGCCAGCAGTTTTGTTACAGGGGTTAATACTGAAGCTTTCTTT
j_gene: TRBJ1-1
d_gene: TRBD1
v_gene: TRBV5-1
abundance: many

CDR3aa: CSARDRGFQETQYF
CDR3nt: TGCAGTGCTAGGGACAGGGGATTCCAAGAGACCCAGTACTTC
j_gene: TRBJ2-5
d_gene: TRBD1
v_gene: TRBV20-1
abundance: medium-sized

CDR3aa: CSARGGLLSGANVLTF
CDR3nt: TGCAGTGCTAGAGGGGGCCTGCTCTCTGGGGCCAACGTCCTGACTTTC
j_gene: TRBJ2-6
d_gene: NA
v_gene: TRBV20-1
abundance: many

CDR3aa: CASLQLTSRHEQYF
CDR3nt: TGTGCCAGCCTGCAACTGACAAGTAGACACGAGCAGTACTTC
j_gene: TRBJ2-7
d_gene: NA
v_gene: TRBV5-6
abundance: many

CDR3aa: CASSLIFRGEQYF
CDR3nt: TGTGCCAGCAGCCTCATATTTCGAGGAGAGCAGTACTTC
j_gene: TRBJ2-7
d_gene: NA
v_gene: TRBV7-9
abundance: medium-sized

CDR3aa: CASSSTGANQPQHF
CDR3nt: TGTGCCAGCAGTTCGACAGGGGCTAATCAGCCCCAGCATTTT
j_gene: TRBJ1-5
d_gene: TRBD1
v_gene: TRBV12-3/TRBV12-4
abundance: medium-sized

CDR3aa: CASSVGQGPGNEQFF
CDR3nt: TGTGCCAGTAGTGTTGGACAGGGGCCGGGGAATGAGCAGTTCTTC
j_gene: TRBJ2-1
d_gene: TRBD1
v_gene: TRBV19
abundance: many

CDR3aa: CASSPLAAFYNEQFF
CDR3nt: TGTGCCAGCAGTCCACTAGCGGCTTTCTACAATGAGCAGTTCTTC
j_gene: TRBJ2-1
d_gene: TRBD2
v_gene: TRBV27
abundance: NA

CDR3aa: CSARLAGGPTQYF
CDR3nt: TGCAGTGCTAGACTGGCGGGGGGGCCGACCCAGTACTTC
j_gene: TRBJ2-5
d_gene: TRBD2
v_gene: TRBV20-1
abundance: many

CDR3aa: CASSLVARATDTQYF
CDR3nt: TGCGCCAGCAGCTTGGTTGCGAGAGCCACAGATACGCAGTATTTT
j_gene: TRBJ2-3
d_gene: NA
v_gene: TRBV5-1
abundance: many

CDR3aa: CSATHRYWNTEAFF
CDR3nt: TGCAGTGCTACTCACAGGTACTGGAACACTGAAGCTTTCTTT
j_gene: TRBJ1-1
d_gene: NA
v_gene: TRBV20-1
abundance: many

CDR3aa: CASSLGRGANTGELFF
CDR3nt: TGTGCCAGCAGCTTGGGCAGGGGCGCGAACACCGGGGAGCTGTTTTTT
j_gene: TRBJ2-2
d_gene: NA
v_gene: TRBV5-4
abundance: many

CDR3aa: CVSSHTGGEARDTQYF
CDR3nt: TGTGTCAGCAGTCACACGGGGGGGGAGGCAAGAGATACGCAGTATTTT
j_gene: TRBJ2-3
d_gene: TRBD2
v_gene: TRBV12-3/TRBV12-4
abundance: once

CDR3aa: CASSLQLGLPQYF
CDR3nt: TGTGCCAGCAGTCTCCAGCTGGGACTACCGCAGTATTTT
j_gene: TRBJ2-3
d_gene: TRBD2
v_gene: TRBV7-6
abundance: many

CDR3aa: CASSDIDRDRNTIYF
CDR3nt: TGTGCCAGCAGTGACATCGACAGGGATCGAAACACCATATATTTT
j_gene: TRBJ1-3
d_gene: TRBD1
v_gene: TRBV25-1
abundance: NA

CDR3aa: CASSDGSYEQYF
CDR3nt: TGTGCCAGCAGTGATGGATCCTACGAGCAGTACTTC
j_gene: TRBJ2-7
d_gene: NA
v_gene: TRBV25-1
abundance: many

CDR3aa: CASSQVPTGLPYEQYF
CDR3nt: TGCGCCAGCAGCCAAGTCCCCACCGGACTACCCTACGAGCAGTACTTC
j_gene: TRBJ2-7
d_gene: NA
v_gene: TRBV4-1
abundance: many

CDR3aa: CASSQSGAVNEQFF
CDR3nt: TGTGCCAGCTCGCAGAGCGGGGCTGTGAATGAGCAGTTCTTC
j_gene: TRBJ2-1
d_gene: TRBD2
v_gene: TRBV18
abundance: NA

CDR3aa: CASSPRGPEQYF
CDR3nt: TGTGCCAGCAGCCCCCGGGGGCCCGAGCAGTACTTC
j_gene: TRBJ2-7
d_gene: NA
v_gene: TRBV11-2
abundance: many

CDR3aa: CSASGDMNTEAFF
CDR3nt: TGCAGTGCTAGTGGGGACATGAACACTGAAGCTTTCTTT
j_gene: TRBJ1-1
d_gene: NA
v_gene: TRBV20-1
abundance: many

CDR3aa: CASSLTSGTGLSPLHF
CDR3nt: TGCGCCAGCAGCTTGACGTCCGGGACAGGGCTATCACCCCTCCACTTT
j_gene: TRBJ1-6
d_gene: TRBD1
v_gene: TRBV5-1
abundance: many

CDR3aa: CAYRGGPNEKLFF
CDR3nt: TGTGCCTACCGGGGTGGGCCTAATGAAAAACTGTTTTTT
j_gene: TRBJ1-4
d_gene: NA
v_gene: TRBV30
abundance: many

CDR3aa: CASSLTVNYGYTF
CDR3nt: TGCGCCAGCAGCCTGACAGTGAACTATGGCTACACCTTC
j_gene: TRBJ1-2
d_gene: NA
v_gene: TRBV5-1
abundance: many

CDR3aa: CASSKGFFDYGYTF
CDR3nt: TGTGCCAGCAGCAAGGGGTTCTTCGACTATGGCTACACCTTC
j_gene: TRBJ1-2
d_gene: NA
v_gene: TRBV6-5
abundance: many

CDR3aa: CASSLGSPQDTQYF
CDR3nt: TGTGCCAGCAGCTTAGGCTCTCCCCAGGATACGCAGTATTTT
j_gene: TRBJ2-3
d_gene: NA
v_gene: TRBV7-6
abundance: many